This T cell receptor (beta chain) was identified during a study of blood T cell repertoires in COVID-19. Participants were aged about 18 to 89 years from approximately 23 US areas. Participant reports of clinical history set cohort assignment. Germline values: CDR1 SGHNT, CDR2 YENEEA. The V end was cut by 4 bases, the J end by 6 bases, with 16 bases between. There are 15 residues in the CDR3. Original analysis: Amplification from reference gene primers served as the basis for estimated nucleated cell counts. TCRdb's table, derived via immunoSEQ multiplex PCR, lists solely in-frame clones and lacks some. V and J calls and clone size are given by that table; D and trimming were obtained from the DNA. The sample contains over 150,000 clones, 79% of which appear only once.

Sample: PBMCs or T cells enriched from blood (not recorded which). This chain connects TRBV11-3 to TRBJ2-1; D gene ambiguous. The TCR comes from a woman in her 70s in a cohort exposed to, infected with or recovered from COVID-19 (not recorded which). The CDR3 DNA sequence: TGTGCCAGCAGCTCCCACCCCCAGGCGACCAATGAGCAGTTCTTC. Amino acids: CASSSHPQATNEQFF. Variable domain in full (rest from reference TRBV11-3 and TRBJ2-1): EAGVVQSPRYKIIEKKQPVAFWCNPISGHNTLYWYLQNLGQGPELLIRYENEEAVDDSQLPKDRFSAERLKGVDSTLKIQPAELGDSAVYLCASSSHPQATNEQFFGPGTRLTVL.